The T cell receptor beta chain under discussion was sequenced for a study of cytomegalovirus exposure and HLA in healthy donors listed by TCRdb under 2017. With respect to the entire study: According to an earlier analysis of several hundred of the donors, about 179 million T cells yielded approximately 120 million unique TCR beta sequences and approximately 280 Gb of sequence data. An early release that covered about 600 HLA-typed donors contained around 330 gigabases of sequencing data and tens of millions of unique TCR sequences. The genetic ancestry cluster associated with self-reported Caucasian donors included over 65% of the roughly 360 genotyped donors. The study aimed to test whether cataloging public T cell receptors could reveal signatures of past pathogen exposure. The T cell repertoires of under 750 subjects were profiled by immunosequencing and related to cytomegalovirus serostatus. Besides the first cohort of more than 650 subjects, a separate validation cohort made up of around 120 different subjects was used. To predict cytomegalovirus infection status, the study combined high-throughput TCR immunosequencing, statistical association of individual TCRs with disease status, and machine learning. In a later analysis, previously published TCR beta repertoires from 550 to 750 donors were re-analyzed and high-resolution HLA genotyping was added so that TCR occurrence patterns could be studied. The later analysis used no new phenotypic data to find candidate immune exposures, relying instead on TCR beta sequences and their occurrence across donors. An earlier analysis of 587 of the donors used high-throughput TCR beta sequencing to judge whether each TCR beta V gene segment behaved as functional or pseudogenic. Donor age, sex, ethnicity and CMV serostatus were collected together with the repertoire data. In a later genetic analysis, genome-wide SNP genotypes for about 60% of the 666 donors were used, and that subset was treated as a discovery cohort. Every discovery cohort repertoire had been produced on one sequencing platform. HLA typing included class I and class II loci at four-digit resolution. The number of donors typed differed by locus, with about 620-630 for A, B, C, DRB1 and DQB1, roughly 520 for DQA1, 600 to 610 for DPA1, and 450 to 480 for DPB1. Several DR-DQ haplotypes were treated as single units for association and clustering because of strong linkage in the cohort. Among roughly 400 genotyped donors of the cohort, an average of approximately 230,000 unique TCR beta nucleotide sequences were sequenced per donor, roughly 18% of them non-productive. Summary of the overall study and its limitations: A group of highly shared sequence variants was considered likely to be a technical artifact of the sequencing pipeline. A later genetic analysis associated a missense DCLRE1C variant with V-gene and J-gene trimming of TCR beta chains, and an independent cohort replicated the association. The study gave a list of about 160 TCR beta chains associated with cytomegalovirus. In a later analysis, HLA-associated TCR beta chains showed more clonal expansion and lower generation probabilities than non-associated chains that were equally common. For the cohort, immune exposure information was limited to CMV serostatus. Linkage disequilibrium might explain the correlated functional status among segregating V segments, but an unknown experimental factor could not be excluded. In a later analysis, TCR association rates were found to vary across HLA loci, with the most associated TCRs seen for DRB1 alleles and the fewest for HLA-C alleles. While some public TCRs were present in many individuals, most TCR sequences turned up only very rarely across donors. In a later genetic analysis, fewer N-insertions in productive TCRs were reported among donors in an Asian-associated ancestry cluster than the approximately 670-donor mean. Several of the top co-occurrence clusters appeared to be linked to parvovirus B19, influenza, CMV and Epstein-Barr virus, according to a later analysis. Presence/absence analyses assumed roughly uniform sequencing depth across donors, an assumption that may not hold. In an earlier analysis of around 500 of the donors, most TCR beta V segments appeared in productive rearrangements about 87% or about 30% of the time, broadly matching IMGT annotations. In vitro tests confirmed that a few of the cytomegalovirus-associated TCR beta chains recognize cytomegalovirus antigens. In a later analysis, most CMV-associated TCR beta chains were found to appear HLA-restricted, with HLA associations seemingly driven largely by CMV exposure. A further reported finding was that TCR beta sequences accurately predicted the HLA-A and HLA-B alleles for most subjects in the first cohort. Specific HLA alleles were associated with roughly 16,000 TCR beta sequences at a false discovery rate of 0.05 in a later analysis. The classifier was reported to diagnose cytomegalovirus status with high specificity and sensitivity in both the original cohort and the validation cohort. Approximately 18 rarely observed V segments, including chromosome 9 orphons, were excluded from the earlier analysis of almost 600 of the donors because counts were too low. Some IMGT-functional V segments, including TRBV6-2 and TRBV6-3, could not be distinguished by the 87-base-pair reads and were therefore excluded. The authors suggested that the approach could potentially be extended to other disease states and immunological phenotypes. Because HLA typing was missing for some donors at each locus, association tests included only the typed subset. Assigning TCR associations to individual alleles was difficult when HLA alleles, especially DR and DQ, strongly co-occurred. This cohort had only TCR beta chains sequenced, and the lack of alpha or paired-chain data limited which features could be detected.

CDR1 and CDR2, looked up from the germline V gene, are SGHVS and FQNEAQ. The CDR3 spans 14 residues, from the cysteine through the phenylalanine. The only DNA kept is the CDR3, 42 bases in frame from the first base. The germline V and J ends show losses of 5 bases and 6 bases respectively, and no gene match explains 6 bases of the junction. On this clone: Its antigen target is currently unknown.

The cohort was made up of 500 to 800 healthy bone marrow donors. All cohort members were sampled while nominally healthy, although unrecorded immune exposures were likely present. The donor tested CMV seronegative and was one of the 352 seronegative cohort members. A peripheral blood sample was collected from each donor, and TCR beta sequencing was performed on peripheral blood mononuclear cells. Genomic DNA was extracted from the blood cell samples with the Qiagen DNeasy Blood Extraction Kit. The library came from the immunoSEQ multiplex PCR assay. A mixture of 60 forward primers for TCR Vbeta segments and 13 reverse primers for TCR Jbeta segments was used in the multiplex PCR. The CDR3 region of rearranged TCR beta genes was amplified from genomic DNA with a multiplex PCR assay. Amplified TCR beta libraries were sequenced as 87-base-pair reads on the Illumina HiSeq System. The original pipeline was this. In a later analysis, 70 million to 95 million unique TCR beta chains were counted across the roughly 610 repertoires, and roughly 11 million of these chains were shared by at least two donors. Raw reads were error-corrected and collapsed into unique sequences with a nearest-neighbor algorithm that merged closely related sequences to remove PCR and sequencing errors. CDR3 sequences were aligned to IMGT reference sequences to assign V, D and J gene segments. For a sequence to be retained, a match of at least six nucleotides was required to both a V gene segment and a J gene segment. Rearrangements were called productive when the CDR3 lacked stop codons and stayed in frame with V and J; all others were non-productive. Following IMGT convention, CDR3 was defined as the stretch from the second conserved V-encoded cysteine up to the conserved J-encoded phenylalanine. The earlier analysis of some 600 of the donors excluded sequences that lacked an unambiguous match to a single V gene segment. An earlier analysis of almost 600 of the donors classified V segments as functional when productive rearrangements were above 56.7% and as segregating when the standard deviation between donors was above 5%. A statistical classification framework was built for diagnosing cytomegalovirus status from the catalog of TCR beta chain sequences. A later analysis assigned V and J genes by comparing TCR nucleotide sequences with IMGT/GENE-DB human TR gene sequences. In a later analysis, CDR3 sequences and most-parsimonious VDJ recombination scenarios were assigned using the TCRdist pipeline. In a later analysis, each TCR beta chain was defined by its CDR3 amino acid sequence together with its V-gene family, and reads lacking a unique V-gene family were excluded. A later analysis removed 550 to 700 highly shared, low-generation-probability nucleotide sequences to deal with suspected cross-contamination and a sequencing artifact. In a later analysis, a clonal expansion index for each public chain was calculated from normalized within-repertoire ranks of inferred template counts. A later analysis computed generation probabilities with a VDJ recombination model fitted to out-of-frame rearrangements, and checked the results against IGoR. In a later analysis, TCR-TCR, TCR-HLA and TCR-CMV co-occurrence was scored with hypergeometric tests, and a repertoire-size bias correction was applied to TCR pairs. In a later analysis, false discovery rates were estimated by permuting HLA or CMV assignments 20 times. In a later analysis, co-occurring TCRs were grouped with DBSCAN, and TCRdist sequence similarity was added when clustering was performed within HLA-allele-positive subsets. Co-occurrence clustering excluded repertoires with fewer than 30,000 or more than 120,000 public chains, plus five with anomalous nucleotide sharing. TCRdb obtained this table from immuneACCESS and retained in-frame rearrangements with V and J assigned. These tables miss some clones; where compared with another copy, unresolved V genes account for less than half of the shortfall, and the remainder is unexplained. V and J calls and clone size come straight from that table; D and trimming were deduced from the DNA. This sample's table carries approximately 110,000 clones. The ten largest make up 0.45% to 0.6% of the sample.

The sequence is built from TRBV7-8 and TRBJ1-5, and TRBD1 aligns with 8 junction nucleotides. Input material: PBMCs. The sequence came from a man aged 50 or older in good health and CMV-seronegative. Read as DNA, the sequence is TGTGCCAGCAGCCAAAACAGGGGGGTTCAGCCCCAGCATTTT. This is translated as CASSQNRGVQPQHF.